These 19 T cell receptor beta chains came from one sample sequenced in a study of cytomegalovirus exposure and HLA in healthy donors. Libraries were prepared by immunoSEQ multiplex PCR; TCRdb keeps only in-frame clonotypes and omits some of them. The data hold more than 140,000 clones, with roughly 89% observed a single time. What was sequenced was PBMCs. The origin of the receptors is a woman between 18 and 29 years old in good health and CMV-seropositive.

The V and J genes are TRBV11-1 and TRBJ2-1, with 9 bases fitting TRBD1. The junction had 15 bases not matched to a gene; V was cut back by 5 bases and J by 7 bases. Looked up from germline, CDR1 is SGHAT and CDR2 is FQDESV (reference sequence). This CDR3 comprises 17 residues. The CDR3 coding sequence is TGTGCCAGCAGCCCTCATCCGGGGGACAGGGATTGGAATGAGCAGTTCTTC. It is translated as CASSPHPGDRDWNEQFF.

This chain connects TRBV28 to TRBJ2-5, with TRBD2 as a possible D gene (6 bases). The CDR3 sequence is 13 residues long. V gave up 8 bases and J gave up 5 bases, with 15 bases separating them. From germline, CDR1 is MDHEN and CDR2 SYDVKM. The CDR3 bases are TGTGCCAGCCGGGGGACGCGGGTCGAGACCCAGTACTTC. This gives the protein CASRGTRVETQYF.

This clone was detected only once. CDR3 sequence: CASSTPRTSLYEQYF. The CDR3 nucleotides read TGTGCCAGCAGCACCCCCAGGACTAGTCTCTACGAGCAGTACTTC. The chain couples TRBV27 to TRBJ2-7; the match to TRBD2 covers 7 bases. Germline CDR1 and CDR2: MNHEY and SMNVEV (reference sequence). The trim removed 6 bases at V and 3 bases at J, leaving 11 bases unmatched. The CDR3 runs 15 residues.

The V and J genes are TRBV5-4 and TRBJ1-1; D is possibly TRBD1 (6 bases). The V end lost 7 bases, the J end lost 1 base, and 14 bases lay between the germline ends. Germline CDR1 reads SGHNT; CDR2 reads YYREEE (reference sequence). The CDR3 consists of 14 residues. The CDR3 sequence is CASGILGQNTEAFF. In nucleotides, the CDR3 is TGTGCCAGCGGTATTCTGGGACAGAACACTGAAGCTTTCTTT.

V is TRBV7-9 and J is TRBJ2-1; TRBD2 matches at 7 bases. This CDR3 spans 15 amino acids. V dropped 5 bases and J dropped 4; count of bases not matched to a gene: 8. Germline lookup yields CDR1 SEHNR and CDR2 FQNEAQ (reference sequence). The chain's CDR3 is CASSQRASGYNEQFF. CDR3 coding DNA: TGTGCCAGCAGCCAGAGGGCTAGCGGATACAATGAGCAGTTCTTC.

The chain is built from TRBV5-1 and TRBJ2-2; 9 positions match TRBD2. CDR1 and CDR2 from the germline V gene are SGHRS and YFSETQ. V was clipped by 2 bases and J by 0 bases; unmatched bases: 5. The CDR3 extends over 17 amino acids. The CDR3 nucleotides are TGCGCCAGCAGCTTCCTCGGACTAGCGACGAACACCGGGGAGCTGTTTTTT. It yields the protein CASSFLGLATNTGELFF.

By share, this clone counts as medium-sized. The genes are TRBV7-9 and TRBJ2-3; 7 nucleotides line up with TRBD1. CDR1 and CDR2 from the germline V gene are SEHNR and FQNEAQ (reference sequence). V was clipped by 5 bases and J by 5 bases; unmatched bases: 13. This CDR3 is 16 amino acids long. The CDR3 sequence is CASSPDRSSTRDTQYF. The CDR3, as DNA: TGTGCCAGCAGCCCGGACAGGTCAAGCACACGAGATACGCAGTATTTT.

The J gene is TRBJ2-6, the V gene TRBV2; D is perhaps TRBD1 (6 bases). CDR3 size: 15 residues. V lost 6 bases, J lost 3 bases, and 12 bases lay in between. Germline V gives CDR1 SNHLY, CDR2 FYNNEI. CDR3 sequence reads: CASRDSPNGANVLTF. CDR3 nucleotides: TGTGCCAGCAGGGACAGTCCGAATGGGGCCAACGTCCTGACTTTC.

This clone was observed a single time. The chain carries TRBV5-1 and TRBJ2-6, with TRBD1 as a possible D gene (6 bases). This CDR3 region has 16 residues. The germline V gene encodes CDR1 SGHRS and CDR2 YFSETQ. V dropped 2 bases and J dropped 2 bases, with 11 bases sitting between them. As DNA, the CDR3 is TGCGCCAGCAGCTTAATACAGGGTACTGGGGCCAACGTCCTGACTTTC. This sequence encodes CASSLIQGTGANVLTF.

CDR3 DNA: TGCGCCTCCGGAGGGGCAGATACGCAGTATTTT. This sequence encodes CASGGADTQYF. The rearrangement links TRBV10-1 to TRBJ2-3; possible D gene TRBD2, 6 bases. V lost 11 bases and J lost 4, with 10 bases in between. Germline CDR1 reads WNHNN; CDR2 reads SYGVQD (reference sequence). The CDR3 extends over 11 amino acids.

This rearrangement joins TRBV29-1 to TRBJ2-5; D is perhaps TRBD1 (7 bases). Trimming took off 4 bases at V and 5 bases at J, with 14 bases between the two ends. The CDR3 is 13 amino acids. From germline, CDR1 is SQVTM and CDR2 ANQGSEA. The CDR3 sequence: CSVASGGKETQYF. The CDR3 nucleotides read TGCAGCGTTGCATCAGGGGGGAAGGAGACCCAGTACTTC.

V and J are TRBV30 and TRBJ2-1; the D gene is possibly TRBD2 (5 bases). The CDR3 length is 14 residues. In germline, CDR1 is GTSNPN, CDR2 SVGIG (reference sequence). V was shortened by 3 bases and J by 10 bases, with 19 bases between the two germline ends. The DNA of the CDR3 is TGTGCCTGGAGGGAAAAGGGAGTTGTATGGGAGCAGTTCTTC. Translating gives CAWREKGVVWEQFF.

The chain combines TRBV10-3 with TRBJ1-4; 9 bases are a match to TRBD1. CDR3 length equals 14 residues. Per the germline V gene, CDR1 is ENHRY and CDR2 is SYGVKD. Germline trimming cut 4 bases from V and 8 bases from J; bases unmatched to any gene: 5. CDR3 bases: TGTGCCATCAGTGGGACAGGGGAAAGGGAAAAACTGTTTTTT. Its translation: CAISGTGEREKLFF.

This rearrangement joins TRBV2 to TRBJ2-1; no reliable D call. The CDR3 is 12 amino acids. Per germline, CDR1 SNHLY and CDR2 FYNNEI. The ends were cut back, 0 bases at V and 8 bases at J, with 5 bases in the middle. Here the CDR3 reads CASSEAFDEQFF. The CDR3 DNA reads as TGTGCCAGCAGTGAAGCCTTCGATGAGCAGTTCTTC.

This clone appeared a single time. CDR3 DNA sequence: TGCGCCAGCAGCCCGGGACTAGCCTCCTACGAGCAGTACTTC. Translated: CASSPGLASYEQYF. V and J are TRBV5-1 and TRBJ2-7; 9 bases map to TRBD2. The CDR3 has 14 amino acids. With V trimmed by 4 bases and J by 0 bases, 2 bases remained unmatched. CDR1 is SGHRS, CDR2 YFSETQ, per germline.

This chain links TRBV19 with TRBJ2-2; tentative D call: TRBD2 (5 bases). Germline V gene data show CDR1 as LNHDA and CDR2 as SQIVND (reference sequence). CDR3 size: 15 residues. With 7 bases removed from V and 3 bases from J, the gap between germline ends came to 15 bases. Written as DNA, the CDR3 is TGTGCCAGTACCTCCCGGGGTCCCTACACCGGGGAGCTGTTTTTT. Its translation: CASTSRGPYTGELFF.

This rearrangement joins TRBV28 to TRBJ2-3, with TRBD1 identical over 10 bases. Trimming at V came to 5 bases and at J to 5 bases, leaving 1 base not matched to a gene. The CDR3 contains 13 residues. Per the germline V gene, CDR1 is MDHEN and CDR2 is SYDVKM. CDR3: CASSGTGVDTQYF. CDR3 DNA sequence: TGTGCCAGCAGTGGGACAGGGGTAGATACGCAGTATTTT.

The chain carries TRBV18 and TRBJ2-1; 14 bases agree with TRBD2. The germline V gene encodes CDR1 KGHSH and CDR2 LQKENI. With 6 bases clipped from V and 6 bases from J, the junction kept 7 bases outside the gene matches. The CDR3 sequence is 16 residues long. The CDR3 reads CASSPKGLAGGNEQFF. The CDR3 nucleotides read TGTGCCAGCTCTCCAAAAGGACTAGCGGGAGGCAATGAGCAGTTCTTC.

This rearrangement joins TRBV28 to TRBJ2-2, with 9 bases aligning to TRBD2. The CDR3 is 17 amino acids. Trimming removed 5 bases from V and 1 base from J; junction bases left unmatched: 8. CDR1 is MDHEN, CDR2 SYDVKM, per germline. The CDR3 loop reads CASSLSLAGRNTGELFF. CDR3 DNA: TGTGCCAGCAGTCTTTCACTAGCGGGTAGGAACACCGGGGAGCTGTTTTTT.